This TCR beta chain was recovered during a study of T cell responses to AZD1222 COVID-19 vaccine (dated by TCRdb to the early 2020s). Notes on the research overall: AZD1222 recipients whose second dose came at about 4 weeks and those whose second dose came at about 12 weeks were combined into one group, since spike-specific TCR depth and breadth did not differ between the two schedules. TCR sequencing covered 233 trial participants: 207 given two doses of AZD1222 and 26 given two doses of MenACWY control vaccine. Trial participants were enrolled into age subgroups of 18-55, 56-69 and 70-plus years, which contained about 150, 28 and 57 TCR-sequenced participants, respectively. Overall results and qualifications from the work: Most participants were white British and females outnumbered males, and the authors suggested that clonal diversity may have been underestimated. Epitopes outside the regions mutated in the B.1.351 and B.1.1.7 variants were reportedly recognized by nearly half of the unique spike-specific TCRs. A significant rise in spike-specific TCR breadth and depth was observed after two AZD1222 doses relative to day 0 and relative to MenACWY recipients. Because no samples from the day 14 peak response were available, repertoires could be characterized only after the peak T cell response. Conclusions about previously exposed vaccinees were limited because only six AZD1222 recipients were SARS-CoV-2 seropositive at baseline. In the small 56-69-year group, the increase in depth fell short of significance, most likely because of low power. Vaccine-associated CD4 TCRs spanned the whole spike protein, with dominant responses in regions 160-218 and 743-854.

The CDR3 regions of human TCRbeta chains were analyzed by immunosequencing. The published analysis was carried out like this. Repertoire TCRs were checked for matches against a reference library of SARS-CoV-2-specific TCRs that had been generated using the MIRA antigen-specificity platform. Breadth was defined as the fraction of unique TCRs that were SARS-CoV-2-associated. Depth was defined as the fraction of total T cells that were SARS-CoV-2-associated. Using the MIRA data, each spike-specific TCR was mapped to the spike region that the TCR reacts to and placed in a CD4 or CD8 class. Log10-transformed breadth and depth values were compared by one-way ANOVA with Sidak's multiple comparisons tests. TCRdb provides this immuneACCESS table in a form limited to in-frame rearrangements. Some clones are lacking; in checked studies, under half of them reflect an unresolved V gene, and why the rest are absent is not known. Clone size and the V and J calls come from that table; the DNA yielded D and trimming. Counted in this sample were some 200,000 clones; roughly 90% of them appeared once. Over 0.75% of the sample is taken by the ten largest.

From a lookup of the germline V gene, CDR1 and CDR2 are KGHDR and SFDVKD. After removal of 4 bases from V and 5 bases from J, the junction retains 8 bases not matched to a gene. From cysteine to phenylalanine, the CDR3 is 16 amino acids long. Just CDR3 DNA is preserved here, 48 bases in frame from base 1. This clone was counted once. Its antigen is still unknown. The input lacks base qualities; no much larger clone sits a single base away. Per the publication, the time point label means: baseline before first vaccination. Vaccinee samples were obtained from the UK trials COV001 and COV002, which included a single-blind randomized controlled phase 2/3 trial of AZD1222 (ChAdOx1 nCoV-19) in healthy adults. Trial participant PBMC samples were collected at day 0 and day 28 after the second dose for TCRbeta chain sequencing.

The source is an adult in good health. Recombination connected TRBV24-1 to TRBJ1-5; TRBD1 agrees with 9 junctional bases. The input for sequencing was peripheral blood, taken on day 0 of AZD1222 vaccination. The CDR3 loop reads CATSEIPTGGDQPQHF. DNA sequence: TGTGCCACCAGTGAAATACCAACAGGGGGCGATCAGCCCCAGCATTTT.